The 19 T cell receptor beta chains presented below share a single source sample, sequenced in a study of cytomegalovirus exposure and HLA in healthy donors. PCR used 60 Vbeta primers and 13 Jbeta primers. Some clones are missing from TCRdb's copy, which holds only in-frame ones; the method was immunoSEQ multiplex PCR. This table has roughly 98,000 clones, 65% to 85% appearing once. The specimen sequenced was PBMCs. The receptors were gathered from a woman aged 70-85 years in good health and CMV-seropositive.

The chain is built from TRBV30 and TRBJ2-5; 12 bases line up with TRBD2. CDR1 and CDR2 (germline): GTSNPN, SVGIG (reference sequence). The CDR3 length is 14 residues. With V trimmed by 5 bases and J by 7 bases, 8 bases remained unmatched. The CDR3 protein is CAWGGLAGPVTQYF. CDR3 in DNA: TGTGCCTGGGGGGGACTAGCGGGCCCCGTGACCCAGTACTTC.

The rearrangement uses TRBV28 and TRBJ2-4; D might be TRBD1 (6 bases). In germline, CDR1 is MDHEN, CDR2 SYDVKM. The CDR3 sequence is 14 residues long. With 2 bases removed from V and 1 base from J, the gap between germline ends came to 6 bases. The CDR3 DNA sequence: TGTGCCAGCAGTTTACAGGGGGCCAAAAACATTCAGTACTTC. It encodes CASSLQGAKNIQYF.

J is TRBJ2-7 and V is TRBV6-5; 14 bases align to TRBD2. The germline gives CDR1 MNHEY, CDR2 SVGAGI. The CDR3 length is 16 residues. The V and J ends lost 2 bases and 3 bases, in that order; junction bases with no gene match: 3. CDR3 sequence (DNA): TGTGCCAGCAGTTACCCGGGACTAGCGGGAGTCTACGAGCAGTACTTC. It specifies CASSYPGLAGVYEQYF.

The table lists this clone with a few counts. The chain uses TRBV6-5 and TRBJ2-3; TRBD2 aligns across 8 bases. J was trimmed by 4 bases and V by 0 bases; bases with no gene match: 3. The CDR3 extends over 15 amino acids. Germline CDR1 MNHEY, CDR2 SVGAGI. The chain's CDR3 is CASSYSGREADTQYF. CDR3 coding DNA: TGTGCCAGCAGTTACTCGGGGCGGGAGGCAGATACGCAGTATTTT.

The chain uses TRBV10-3 and TRBJ2-7; a possible D gene is TRBD1 (5 bases). Trimming took off 5 bases at V and 3 bases at J, with 8 bases between the two ends. Germline CDR1 reads ENHRY; CDR2 reads SYGVKD. CDR3 length: 12 amino acids. DNA of the CDR3: TGTGCCATCAGTCCTAGGGGCTACGAGCAGTACTTC. Its protein product is CAISPRGYEQYF.

This clone was observed a few times. This sequence joins TRBV10-2 and TRBJ2-1; D possibly corresponds to TRBD1 (5 bases). The CDR3 consists of 14 residues. Trimming pared 2 bases from V and 9 bases from J, leaving 14 bases between. Germline-derived CDR1 and CDR2 are WSHSY and SAAADI. The CDR3 nucleotides are TGCGCCAGCAGTGAGCTCGGCTGGGGCGCTGAGCAGTTCTTC. The encoded protein is CASSELGWGAEQFF.

This clone has at least ten counts. The CDR3 is CASGQAGQFNYGYTF. The CDR3 nucleotides are TGTGCCAGCGGACAGGCTGGGCAATTTAACTATGGCTACACCTTC. The rearrangement links TRBV7-9 to TRBJ1-2; 7 bases align to TRBD1. CDR3 length: 15 residues. Germline CDR1 and CDR2: SEHNR and FQNEAQ (reference sequence). The V gene end was trimmed by 8 bases and the J gene end by 1 base; junction bases not matched to a gene: 10.

The genes are TRBV30 and TRBJ2-1, with 8 bases aligning to TRBD2. The CDR3 is 15 amino acids. CDR1 and CDR2 from the germline V gene are GTSNPN and SVGIG (reference sequence). The V and J ends lost 3 bases and 3 bases, in that order; junction bases with no gene match: 7. The CDR3 DNA is TGTGCCTGGAGCCGAGGAGCGGGAGTCTACAATGAGCAGTTCTTC. Encoded protein: CAWSRGAGVYNEQFF.

The chain has TRBV10-1 and TRBJ2-1; 8 bases align to TRBD1. Germline V CDR1 and CDR2: WNHNN, SYGVQD (reference sequence). With 6 bases clipped from V and 8 bases from J, the junction kept 12 bases outside the gene matches. There are 15 residues in the CDR3. The CDR3 bases are TGCGCCAGCAGCCCGAGGACAGGGTATGGCGATGAGCAGTTCTTC. Translation gives CASSPRTGYGDEQFF.

V is TRBV27 and J is TRBJ2-6; 10 bases fit TRBD2. This CDR3 spans 18 amino acids. V dropped 6 bases and J dropped 0; count of bases not matched to a gene: 8. Germline V gives CDR1 MNHEY, CDR2 SMNVEV (reference sequence). DNA for the CDR3: TGTGCCAGCAGCCCCCGGACTAGCGGAGTCTCTGGGGCCAACGTCCTGACTTTC. Translating gives CASSPRTSGVSGANVLTF.

The chain combines TRBV5-8 with TRBJ2-5; 16 bases are a match to TRBD2. The CDR3 runs to 18 residues. V lost 4 bases and J lost 4; bases outside the gene matches: 10. Germline V gene data show CDR1 as SGHTS and CDR2 as YDEGEE. The CDR3 spells CASSQGLAGGTHAETQYF. Written as DNA, the CDR3 is TGTGCCAGCAGCCAGGGACTAGCGGGAGGGACTCACGCAGAGACCCAGTACTTC.

V is TRBV5-1 and J is TRBJ2-2; the match to TRBD2 covers 8 bases. There are 15 residues in the CDR3. Trimming cost V 2 bases and J 3 bases; bases outside gene matches: 3. Germline V CDR1 and CDR2: SGHRS, YFSETQ. The CDR3 nucleotides are TGCGCCAGCAGCTTTGCCGGGGGGGACACCGGGGAGCTGTTTTTT. This translates into CASSFAGGDTGELFF. Combining the CDR3 with reference TRBV5-1 and TRBJ2-2 gives the whole variable domain KAGVTQTPRYLIKTRGQQVTLSCSPISGHRSVSWYQQTPGQGLQFLFEYFSETQRNKGNFPGRFSGRQFSNSRSEMNVSTLELGDSALYLCASSFAGGDTGELFFGEGSRLTVL.

Only one count was recorded for this clone. In DNA form, the CDR3 reads TGTGCCAGCAGCTTTCAGGGCGAGCAGTACTTC. It codes for CASSFQGEQYF. The chain couples TRBV5-4 to TRBJ2-7; D possibly corresponds to TRBD1 (5 bases). The CDR3 contains 11 residues. With 2 bases removed from V and 6 bases from J, the gap between germline ends came to 6 bases. Germline CDR1 reads SGHNT; CDR2 reads YYREEE (reference sequence).

DNA for the CDR3: TGTGCCAGCAGCTTCGGGACAGGGTACCAGCCCCAGCATTTT. Its protein product is CASSFGTGYQPQHF. The V call is TRBV5-6, the J call TRBJ1-5; TRBD1 agrees at 9 bases. CDR3 length: 14 amino acids. The V gene's germline CDR1 is SGHDT and CDR2 YYEEEE. The V gene end was trimmed by 2 bases and the J gene end by 7 bases; junction bases not matched to a gene: 4.

This clone has only one observation. V usage is TRBV11-2 and J usage is TRBJ2-7, with D possibly matching TRBD1 (5 bases). CDR3 length: 14 amino acids. Germline values: CDR1 SGHAT, CDR2 FQNNGV. V lost 1 base and J 6 bases, leaving 13 bases between the germline ends. As DNA, the CDR3 is TGTGCCAGCAGCTTAGGGGGCCCCGGGTTCGAGCAGTACTTC. It codes for CASSLGGPGFEQYF.

The V call is TRBV27, the J call TRBJ2-3; D is unclear. This CDR3 spans 11 amino acids. The germline V gene has CDR1 MNHEY and CDR2 SMNVEV (reference sequence). The ends were cut back, 6 bases at V and 6 bases at J, with 7 bases in the middle. CDR3 amino acids: CASRRWDTQYF. In DNA form, the CDR3 reads TGTGCCAGCAGGAGGTGGGATACGCAGTATTTT.

The chain recombines TRBV19 with TRBJ1-2; 7 nucleotides agree with TRBD1. Germline values: CDR1 LNHDA, CDR2 SQIVND (reference sequence). CDR3 length: 15 residues. Trimming took 6 bases from V and 4 from J; bases not matched to a gene: 11. The CDR3 is CASSGGQPSTYGYTF. CDR3 bases: TGTGCCAGTAGCGGGGGACAGCCATCCACCTATGGCTACACCTTC.

This clone has a single count. This chain joins TRBV5-1 and TRBJ2-1; TRBD2 matches 8 bases. The germline V gene encodes CDR1 SGHRS and CDR2 YFSETQ. The CDR3 contains 15 residues. The junction had 7 bases not matched to a gene; V was cut back by 2 bases and J by 6 bases. The CDR3 DNA is TGCGCCAGCAGCTTCCTCGCGGGAGGCCGCAATGAGCAGTTCTTC. As protein: CASSFLAGGRNEQFF.

This sequence joins TRBV28 and TRBJ2-1; TRBD2 matches 8 bases. This CDR3 has 15 amino acids. V gave up 5 bases and J gave up 0 bases; unmatched junction bases: 3. CDR1 is MDHEN, CDR2 SYDVKM, per germline. CDR3 coding DNA: TGTGCCAGCAGTAACAGCGGGGGCTCCTACAATGAGCAGTTCTTC. This gives the protein CASSNSGGSYNEQFF.